The T cell receptor (beta chain) described here comes from a study of T cells in Graves' hyperthyroidism and ophthalmopathy. Points from the study as a whole: Peripheral blood also featured most of the thyroid clonotypes expanded above 0.001. Before onset, ophthalmopathy was predicted by the model a median approximately 6.7 months earlier.

In the case of this clonotype: Antigen: not known.

Clinical symptoms, serum thyroxine, TRAb, thyroid ultrasound and orbital computed tomography informed diagnoses. The germline CDR1 and CDR2 sequences are LNHNV and YYDKDF (reference sequence). There are 16 residues in the CDR3. The V gene end was trimmed by 0 bases and the J gene end by 0 bases; junction bases not matched to a gene: 3. Researchers took RNA transcripts and amplified the TCR beta CDR3 regions from them. HTBI primers were employed in a first-round RT-PCR of the TCR CDR3. Each CDR3 protein gets one entry after TCRdb re-called the multiplex PCR reads with MiXCR. There are nearly 750,000 distinct CDR3 sequences in the sample; approximately 40% occur only once, and roughly 31% lies in the top ten.

Sequences were obtained from blood. The receptor comes from a woman in her forties with Graves' hyperthyroidism. The chain employs TRBV15 and TRBJ2-7; 9 bases line up with TRBD2. CDR3 DNA: TGTGCCACCAGCAGAGAGCTAGCGGGAAGCTCCTACGAGCAGTACTTC. It is translated as CATSRELAGSSYEQYF. Together with reference TRBV15 and TRBJ2-7, the CDR3 gives the full variable domain: DAMVIQNPRYQVTQFGKPVTLSCSQTLNHNVMYWYQQKSSQAPKLLFHYYDKDFNNEADTPDNFQSRRPNTSFCFLDIRSPGLGDTAMYLCATSRELAGSSYEQYFGPGTRLTVT.